These T cell receptor beta chains were read from a single sample in a study of blood T cell repertoires in COVID-19. Sequencing used immunoSEQ multiplex PCR; TCRdb keeps in-frame clones, though not all of them. Here the sample spans about 73,000 clones, 80% to 85% being singletons. The sample was peripheral blood. These receptors were taken from a man older than 75 with active or convalescent COVID-19. CDR3s include the opening cysteine and the closing phenylalanine or tryptophan. D genes are given only for firm matches. Clone sizes are given selectively: once, few, many, or a class where the clone is expanded.

D: TRBD1; J: TRBJ2-7; size: -; V: TRBV11-2; CDR3: CASNPGQGYPISYEQYF; DNA: TGTGCCAGCAACCCGGGACAGGGATATCCCATCTCCTACGAGCAGTACTTC
D: TRBD2; J: TRBJ2-5; size: -; V: TRBV7-8; CDR3: CASIPFVGRAIKETQYF; DNA: TGTGCCAGCATTCCCTTCGTTGGGAGGGCGATAAAAGAGACCCAGTACTTC
D: -; J: TRBJ1-5; size: -; V: TRBV4-2; CDR3: CASSQGQAGNQPQHF; DNA: TGTGCCAGCAGCCAAGGACAGGCGGGCAATCAGCCCCAGCATTTT
D: -; J: TRBJ2-5; size: -; V: TRBV27; CDR3: CASSLSGTAGETQYF; DNA: TGTGCCAGCAGTTTATCCGGGACAGCGGGAGAGACCCAGTACTTC
D: TRBD2; J: TRBJ2-3; size: once; V: TRBV28; CDR3: CASSSPGLGADTQYF; DNA: TGTGCCAGCAGTTCACCGGGACTAGGAGCAGATACGCAGTATTTT
D: -; J: TRBJ1-1; size: -; V: TRBV30; CDR3: CAWSRTEAFF; DNA: TGTGCCTGGAGCCGCACTGAAGCTTTCTTT
D: TRBD2; J: TRBJ2-5; size: -; V: TRBV6-6; CDR3: CASSYLGLSKETQYF; DNA: TGTGCCAGCAGTTACTTGGGACTAAGCAAAGAGACCCAGTACTTC
D: TRBD1; J: TRBJ1-1; size: -; V: TRBV7-2; CDR3: CASSLSGGRTKPEAFF; DNA: TGTGCCAGCAGCTTATCAGGGGGCCGCACTAAGCCTGAAGCTTTCTTT
D: -; J: TRBJ2-3; size: -; V: TRBV6-4; CDR3: CASSQEGRTHDTQYF; DNA: TGTGCCAGCAGCCAAGAGGGGAGGACACACGATACGCAGTATTTT
D: TRBD2; J: TRBJ2-7; size: -; V: TRBV4-3; CDR3: CASSQAAVAGVNNPYEQYF; DNA: TGCGCCAGCAGCCAAGCGGCGGTAGCGGGAGTGAACAACCCCTACGAGCAGTACTTC
D: -; J: TRBJ2-7; size: once; V: TRBV27; CDR3: CASGRSSYEQYF; DNA: TGTGCCAGCGGCAGAAGCTCCTACGAGCAGTACTTC
D: -; J: TRBJ2-2; size: -; V: TRBV2; CDR3: CASSEGRNTGELFF; DNA: TGTGCCAGCAGTGAGGGGAGGAACACCGGGGAGCTGTTTTTT
D: TRBD1; J: TRBJ2-1; size: -; V: TRBV29-1; CDR3: CSVLTGGTYNEQFF; DNA: TGCAGCGTTCTAACAGGGGGAACCTACAATGAGCAGTTCTTC
D: TRBD1; J: TRBJ1-1; size: once; V: TRBV5-1; CDR3: CASSLAGTGVGTEAFF; DNA: TGCGCCAGCAGCTTGGCAGGGACAGGGGTTGGTACTGAAGCTTTCTTT
D: TRBD2; J: TRBJ2-2; size: -; V: TRBV28; CDR3: CASRGGAGTGELFF; DNA: TGTGCCAGCAGGGGAGGGGCTGGGACCGGGGAGCTGTTTTTT
D: -; J: TRBJ2-3; size: -; V: TRBV15; CDR3: CATSRDQDRRADTQYF; DNA: TGTGCCACCAGCAGAGATCAGGACCGGAGGGCAGATACGCAGTATTTT
D: -; J: TRBJ1-1; size: -; V: TRBV10-1; CDR3: CASSESEGFTEAFF; DNA: TGCGCCAGCAGTGAGTCGGAGGGTTTCACTGAAGCTTTCTTT
D: TRBD2; J: TRBJ2-1; size: -; V: TRBV15; CDR3: CATSRDSRLAGGEQFF; DNA: TGTGCCACCAGCAGAGATTCCCGGCTAGCGGGGGGTGAGCAGTTCTTC
D: TRBD1; J: TRBJ2-2; size: -; V: TRBV7-8; CDR3: CASSLTGVNTGELFF; DNA: TGTGCCAGCAGCTTGACAGGGGTGAACACCGGGGAGCTGTTTTTT
D: TRBD1; J: TRBJ2-7; size: -; V: TRBV25-1; CDR3: CASSDYRGRNEQYF; DNA: TGTGCCAGCAGTGATTACAGGGGAAGGAACGAGCAGTACTTC
D: TRBD1; J: TRBJ1-1; size: -; V: TRBV6-2/TRBV6-3; CDR3: CASSPGTGATEAFF; DNA: TGTGCCAGCAGTCCCGGGACAGGGGCCACTGAAGCTTTCTTT
D: -; J: TRBJ1-1; size: -; V: TRBV19; CDR3: CANLDSWSEAFF; DNA: TGTGCCAACCTGGACAGTTGGTCTGAAGCTTTCTTT
D: -; J: TRBJ1-1; size: once; V: TRBV5-1; CDR3: CASSRQASNTEAFF; DNA: TGCGCCAGCAGCCGGCAGGCCTCCAACACTGAAGCTTTCTTT
D: TRBD1; J: TRBJ1-5; size: few; V: TRBV20-1; CDR3: CSASDPGQGNQPQHF; DNA: TGCAGTGCTAGTGATCCCGGACAGGGGAATCAGCCCCAGCATTTT
D: -; J: TRBJ1-1; size: once; V: TRBV6-5; CDR3: CASSSRGTTEAFF; DNA: TGTGCCAGCAGTTCAAGGGGTACCACTGAAGCTTTCTTT
D: -; J: TRBJ1-1; size: -; V: TRBV16; CDR3: CASSQSPGNTEAFF; DNA: TGTGCCAGCAGCCAATCACCAGGTAACACTGAAGCTTTCTTT
D: -; J: TRBJ2-2; size: -; V: TRBV30; CDR3: CAWSVPPTGELFF; DNA: TGTGCCTGGAGTGTCCCCCCAACCGGGGAGCTGTTTTTT
D: -; J: TRBJ2-1; size: -; V: TRBV2; CDR3: CASSDGRLHNGEQFF; DNA: TGTGCCAGCAGTGATGGCAGGCTTCACAATGGTGAGCAGTTCTTC
D: -; J: TRBJ1-6; size: -; V: TRBV30; CDR3: CAWSLRANSPLHF; DNA: TGTGCCTGGAGTTTGCGGGCGAATTCACCCCTCCACTTT
D: -; J: TRBJ2-3; size: -; V: TRBV20-1; CDR3: CSAPYLDTQYF; DNA: TGCAGTGCTCCTTATTTGGATACGCAGTATTTT